The 32 T cell receptor beta chains given below trace back to one sample, sequenced in a study of identical twins (TCRdb year 2016). The protocol used for the library was 5' RACE. Sequencing was carried out with an Illumina HiSeq 2000. The raw public reads went through TCRdb reprocessing: fastp at Q25, MiXCR clone calling, in-frame beta chains kept. Rows matching on CDR3 protein sequence are summarized as one entry with the most common DNA and genes. In this sample the table shows approximately 680,000 distinct CDR3 sequences, roughly 6.6% of which occur a single time. The ten top clones hold 1.5% to 2% of the sample. The sample also formed part of further work on yellow fever vaccine responses in identical twins.

The specimen was PBMCs. These receptors were obtained from a woman younger than 35 in good health.

The chain joins TRBV27 to TRBJ1-1, with D unresolved. Trimming removed 7 bases from V and 6 bases from J, with 18 bases in between. The CDR3 sequence is 14 residues long. Germline V gene data show CDR1 as MNHEY and CDR2 as SMNVEV (reference sequence). CDR3 sequence: CASTKGGERAEAFF. CDR3 bases: TGTGCCAGCACCAAGGGCGGGGAGCGGGCTGAAGCTTTCTTT.

The chain recombines TRBV14 with TRBJ2-7; a weak D match, TRBD2 (6 bases). V lost 6 bases and J 5 bases, leaving 14 bases between the germline ends. CDR1 SGHDN and CDR2 FVKESK come from the germline V gene. This CDR3 has 13 residues. CDR3 DNA: TGTGCCAGCAGATTCGCCAGCGGGCACGAGCAGTACTTC. Amino acid sequence: CASRFASGHEQYF.

This clonotype was seen more than once but under ten times. The V call is TRBV7-9, the J call TRBJ2-2; D might be TRBD1 (5 bases). CDR1 and CDR2 (germline): SEHNR, FQNEAQ (reference sequence). V was pared by 9 bases and J by 4 bases, with 12 bases between. This CDR3 is built from 13 residues. CDR3 bases: TGTGCCAGTTCACCGACAGCCACCGGGGAGCTGTTTTTT. Protein sequence: CASSPTATGELFF.

V usage is TRBV12-5 and J usage is TRBJ2-2; 10 nucleotides align to TRBD1. V was pared by 4 bases and J by 5 bases, with 7 bases of the junction left unmatched. The CDR3 length is 16 residues. Germline CDR1 LGHNT, CDR2 FRNRAP. The CDR3 DNA follows: TGTGCTAGTGGTTCACGGACAGGGGGAGAAACCGGGGAGCTGTTTTTT. Translation: CASGSRTGGETGELFF.

This clonotype has ten or more counts. The CDR3 protein is CASTADRVGNSPLHF. In DNA form, the CDR3 reads TGTGCCAGCACCGCCGACAGGGTAGGGAATTCACCCCTCCACTTT. The rearrangement uses TRBV12-3 or TRBV12-4 and TRBJ1-6, with 7 nucleotides matching TRBD1. V dropped 7 bases and J dropped 7; count of bases not matched to a gene: 10. CDR3 size: 15 residues.

This clonotype was counted ten times or more. V is TRBV7-2 and J is TRBJ2-7, with D tentatively TRBD2 (6 bases). This CDR3 spans 15 amino acids. Trimming took 1 base from V and 3 from J, leaving 13 bases between them. Germline loops: CDR1 SGHTA, CDR2 FQGNSA. The CDR3 sequence: CASSLDGGGYYEQYF. The CDR3 bases are TGTGCCAGCAGCTTAGACGGGGGAGGTTACTACGAGCAGTACTTC. Supplemented by reference TRBV7-2 and TRBJ2-7, the full variable domain reads GAGVSQSPSNKVTEKGKDVELRCDPISGHTALYWYRQSLGQGLEFLIYFQGNSAPDKSGLPSDRFSAERTGGSVSTLTIQRTQQEDSAVYLCASSLDGGGYYEQYFGPGTRLTVT.

This clonotype was recorded at least ten times. CDR3 region: CASSRAALAGVGEQYF. DNA of the CDR3: TGTGCCAGCAGCCGAGCCGCCTTAGCGGGAGTGGGAGAGCAGTACTTC. This sequence joins TRBV7-9 and TRBJ2-7; TRBD2 matches 9 bases. This CDR3 has 16 residues. Germline loops: CDR1 SEHNR, CDR2 FQNEAQ (reference sequence). V shed 5 bases, J shed 7 bases, and the junction held 15 bases outside the gene matches.

This clonotype was seen only a few times. The chain employs TRBV15 and TRBJ2-5; D is perhaps TRBD1 or TRBD2 (5 bases each). CDR1 is LNHNV and CDR2 is YYDKDF in the germline V gene (reference sequence). The CDR3 totals 14 residues. The V gene lost 0 bases and the J gene lost 5 bases, with 10 bases spanning the gap. In DNA form, the CDR3 reads TGTGCCACCAGCAGAGATCGAGGGGACGAGACCCAGTACTTC. Amino acids: CATSRDRGDETQYF.

V gene TRBV4-1 combines with J gene TRBJ2-3; 9 bases match TRBD1. The CDR3 is made up of 15 amino acids. Germline CDR1 MGHRA, CDR2 YSYEKL. The trim removed 1 base at V and 4 bases at J, leaving 3 bases unmatched. CDR3 bases: TGCGCCAGCAGCCAAGCCGACAGGGGGTCAGATACGCAGTATTTT. Translated, it gives CASSQADRGSDTQYF.

This clonotype was observed once. Compared with germline, one end of the junction differs, possibly owing to a read error. The chain combines TRBV29-1 with TRBJ2-7; 12 bases match TRBD1. Germline V gene lookup returns CDR1 SQVTM and CDR2 ANQGSEA. The CDR3 has 16 amino acids. The CDR3 nucleotides are TGCAACGTTGAAGCCCTTGGGACAGGGGGCGCCTACGAGCAGTACTTC. Translating it yields CNVEALGTGGAYEQYF.

Only a few counts were recorded for this clonotype. The chain couples TRBV12-3 or TRBV12-4 to TRBJ2-2, with 9 bases lining up with TRBD2. Germline trimming cut 6 bases from V and 6 bases from J; bases unmatched to any gene: 5. This CDR3 region has 14 residues. Here the CDR3 DNA reads TGTGCCAGCAGGCGCGGGGGGGCCGCCGGGGAGCTGTTTTTT. Translation: CASRRGGAAGELFF.

The genes are TRBV10-1 and TRBJ2-2; 8 bases match TRBD2. The J segment lost 4 bases and the V segment lost 0 bases, leaving 4 bases of the junction unmatched. Germline V lookup: CDR1 WNHNN, CDR2 SYGVQD (reference sequence). The CDR3 extends over 16 amino acids. CDR3: CASSESPSGGTGELFF. CDR3 coding DNA: TGCGCCAGCAGTGAGTCGCCCAGCGGGGGCACCGGGGAGCTGTTTTTT.

The genes are TRBV7-6 and TRBJ2-6; either TRBD1 or TRBD2 may supply D (6 bases each). The CDR3 covers 18 residues. Germline values: CDR1 SGHVS, CDR2 FNYEAQ. Trimming pared 5 bases from V and 3 bases from J, leaving 20 bases between. This chain's CDR3 is CASSLVPVGGGGANVLTF. The DNA of the CDR3 is TGTGCCAGCAGCCTCGTCCCCGTCGGGGGCGGTGGGGCCAACGTCCTGACTTTC.

This clonotype turned up a few times. The chain carries TRBV6-1 and TRBJ2-7, with 11 positions matching TRBD2. Germline CDR1 reads MNHNS; CDR2 reads SASEGT. V lost 6 bases, J lost 7 bases, and 5 bases stayed unmatched. The CDR3 is 13 amino acids. CDR3 sequence: CASRTSGRWEQYF. CDR3 coding DNA: TGTGCCAGCAGAACTAGCGGGAGATGGGAGCAGTACTTC.

Concerning this clonotype: At one end, the junction sequence differs from germline, possibly due to a read error. The chain is built from TRBV11-1 and TRBJ2-3, with D perhaps being TRBD1 or TRBD2 (5 bases each). The CDR3 has 14 residues. Germline CDR1 and CDR2: SGHAT and FQDESV (reference sequence). The CDR3 sequence: CASSQSRGTGTQYF. DNA of the CDR3: TGTGCCAGCAGCCAATCCCGGGGTACAGGTACGCAGTATTTT.

This clonotype was recorded many times. The V gene is TRBV29-1, the J gene TRBJ2-1, with 10 bases matching TRBD2. Germline loops: CDR1 SQVTM, CDR2 ANQGSEA. The CDR3 has 13 residues. The V segment lost 4 bases and the J segment 6 bases; nucleotides outside the gene matches: 3. CDR3 amino acids: CSVGGLATNEQFF. The DNA of the CDR3 is TGCAGCGTTGGGGGACTAGCGACCAATGAGCAGTTCTTC.

This chain links TRBV7-2 with TRBJ2-1; D is unresolved. Germline assignment: CDR1 SGHTA and CDR2 FQGNSA. The CDR3 has 14 residues. The V end was cut by 6 bases, the J end by 0 bases, with 9 bases between. CDR3 sequence reads: CASRGRSSYNEQFF. The CDR3 nucleotides read TGTGCCAGCAGGGGCCGAAGCTCCTACAATGAGCAGTTCTTC.

V and J are TRBV10-3 and TRBJ1-3; D is unclear. The CDR3 length is 14 residues. V shed 6 bases and J shed 0 bases, with 9 bases lying between them. Germline CDR1 reads ENHRY; CDR2 reads SYGVKD. CDR3 nucleotide sequence: TGTGCCATCAGGGTTTCGAGCTCTGGAAACACCATATATTTT. It codes for CAIRVSSSGNTIYF.

This clonotype has a handful of counts. This chain uses TRBV27 with TRBJ2-1; 8 nucleotides match TRBD2. The CDR3 totals 16 residues. The germline V gene encodes CDR1 MNHEY and CDR2 SMNVEV (reference sequence). V shed 5 bases and J 6 bases; nucleotides not matched to a gene: 12. CDR3 sequence reads: CASSPTGTSPSNEQFF. CDR3 in DNA: TGTGCCAGCAGTCCTACCGGGACTAGTCCCTCCAATGAGCAGTTCTTC.

The sample holds a few counts of this clonotype. The chain has TRBV12-3 or TRBV12-4 and TRBJ2-5; D is undetermined. The CDR3 runs 14 residues. V lost 5 bases to trimming and J lost 7 bases, with 17 bases between them. The CDR3 protein is CASSQLTVLGTQYF. The CDR3 nucleotides are TGTGCCAGCAGTCAATTGACTGTATTGGGGACCCAGTACTTC.

CDR3 DNA sequence: TGTGCCAGTAGGGGCAGGGTACAGCACACCGGGGAGCTGTTTTTT. The encoded protein is CASRGRVQHTGELFF. The chain employs TRBV19 and TRBJ2-2; D is perhaps TRBD1 (5 bases). The CDR3 has 15 amino acids. The germline V and J ends were trimmed by 6 bases and 3 bases, with 14 bases remaining between them. The V gene's germline CDR1 is LNHDA and CDR2 SQIVND (reference sequence).

This clonotype was recorded a few times. The chain couples TRBV2 to TRBJ2-5; D unclear. Trimming took off 3 bases at V and 1 base at J, with 12 bases between the two ends. There are 15 residues in the CDR3. Germline V gene data show CDR1 as SNHLY and CDR2 as FYNNEI. The CDR3 DNA reads TGTGCCAGCAGTGACCTGGGTTCTGGCCAAGAGACCCAGTACTTC. Residues: CASSDLGSGQETQYF.

This clonotype was seen many times. The chain joins TRBV20-1 to TRBJ1-2; D not certain. The length of the CDR3 is 12 residues. Between the trimmed V and J ends, which lost 3 bases and 2 bases, there was a span of 7 bases. Looked up from germline, CDR1 is DFQATT and CDR2 is SNEGSKA (reference sequence). The CDR3 DNA reads TGCAGTGCTAGTACTGAAAACTATGGCTACACCTTC. This encodes CSASTENYGYTF.

The chain is built from TRBV11-1 and TRBJ2-1; 9 bases line up with TRBD2. The V gene's germline CDR1 is SGHAT and CDR2 FQDESV (reference sequence). This CDR3 has 19 residues. Losses at the gene ends were 7 bases for V and 3 bases for J; bases not matched to a gene: 19. This CDR3 is CASKGVRGFDSGSYNEQFF. The CDR3 region has the DNA TGTGCCAGCAAGGGGGTCAGGGGGTTTGATAGCGGGAGCTACAATGAGCAGTTCTTC.

The chain is built from TRBV27 and TRBJ2-7; D perhaps matches TRBD1 (7 bases). The CDR3 is 14 residues long. Germline V lookup: CDR1 MNHEY, CDR2 SMNVEV (reference sequence). Deletions cut 5 bases from V and 7 bases from J, with 18 bases between. The CDR3 reads CASSRGTDRREQYF. The DNA for the CDR3 is TGTGCCAGCAGTCGGGGGACAGACCGTAGGGAGCAGTACTTC.

This clonotype showed up just a few times. The chain is built from TRBV4-1 and TRBJ2-1, with D unclear. The CDR3 totals 13 residues. Between the trimmed V and J ends, which lost 4 bases and 10 bases, there was a span of 14 bases. The germline V gene has CDR1 MGHRA and CDR2 YSYEKL. The CDR3 loop reads CASSPLGLREQFF. CDR3 DNA sequence: TGCGCCAGCAGCCCCTTGGGATTGAGAGAGCAGTTCTTC.

This clonotype appeared many times. The V call is TRBV28, the J call TRBJ2-3; D may be TRBD1 or TRBD2 (6 bases each). Trimming pared 6 bases from V and 1 base from J, leaving 14 bases between. CDR1 is MDHEN, CDR2 SYDVKM, per germline. This CDR3 spans 15 amino acids. The chain's CDR3 is CASSRGRGRTDTQYF. The CDR3 DNA follows: TGTGCCAGCAGCCGGGGGCGGGGTCGCACAGATACGCAGTATTTT. The entire variable domain, with the rest obtained from reference TRBV28 and TRBJ2-3, is as follows: DVKVTQSSRYLVKRTGEKVFLECVQDMDHENMFWYRQDPGLGLRLIYFSYDVKMKEKGDIPEGYSVSREKKERFSLILESASTNQTSMYLCASSRGRGRTDTQYFGPGTRLTVL.

The chain employs TRBV20-1 and TRBJ2-5, with 7 positions matching TRBD2. The CDR3 covers 13 residues. Unmatched junction bases numbered 9, after V lost 6 bases and J lost 5 bases. Germline V gene sequence: CDR1 DFQATT, CDR2 SNEGSKA (reference sequence). CDR3 in DNA: TGCAGTGCCCGAGGGAGGGCGGGGGAGACCCAGTACTTC. It is translated as CSARGRAGETQYF.

This clonotype was found a few times. This chain connects TRBV24-1 to TRBJ1-4, with 8 bases that match TRBD1. V gave up 4 bases and J gave up 8 bases; unmatched junction bases: 2. Germline V gene lookup returns CDR1 KGHDR and CDR2 SFDVKD. This CDR3 spans 13 amino acids. The CDR3 sequence: CATSDRDREKLFF. The CDR3 DNA is TGTGCCACCAGTGACAGGGACAGGGAAAAACTGTTTTTT.

In this sample, this clonotype turned up many times. V and J are TRBV10-3 and TRBJ2-5; a possible D gene is TRBD1 (6 bases). V was clipped by 7 bases and J by 0 bases, with 9 bases between them. There are 13 residues in the CDR3. Germline V gene sequence: CDR1 ENHRY, CDR2 SYGVKD. CDR3 sequence (DNA): TGTGCCATCAACGGACAGAACCAAGAGACCCAGTACTTC. It codes for CAINGQNQETQYF.

This clonotype was observed at least ten times. The chain has TRBV3-1 and TRBJ2-1, with TRBD1 matching over 7 bases. From germline, CDR1 is LGHDT and CDR2 YNNKEL (reference sequence). The CDR3 is 15 amino acids. With V trimmed by 4 bases and J by 7 bases, 10 bases remained unmatched. CDR3 amino acids: CASSLGQVGSNEQFF. The CDR3 nucleotides read TGTGCCAGCAGCCTTGGACAGGTGGGGTCGAATGAGCAGTTCTTC.

This clonotype appeared a few times. This chain uses TRBV14 with TRBJ2-1; 8 nucleotides match TRBD2. J lost 7 bases, V lost 0 bases, and 5 bases had no gene match. CDR1 and CDR2 from the germline V gene are SGHDN and FVKESK. This CDR3 has 15 residues. The CDR3: CASSQDLERGNEQFF. The CDR3 DNA reads as TGTGCCAGCAGCCAAGATCTCGAGCGGGGGAATGAGCAGTTCTTC.